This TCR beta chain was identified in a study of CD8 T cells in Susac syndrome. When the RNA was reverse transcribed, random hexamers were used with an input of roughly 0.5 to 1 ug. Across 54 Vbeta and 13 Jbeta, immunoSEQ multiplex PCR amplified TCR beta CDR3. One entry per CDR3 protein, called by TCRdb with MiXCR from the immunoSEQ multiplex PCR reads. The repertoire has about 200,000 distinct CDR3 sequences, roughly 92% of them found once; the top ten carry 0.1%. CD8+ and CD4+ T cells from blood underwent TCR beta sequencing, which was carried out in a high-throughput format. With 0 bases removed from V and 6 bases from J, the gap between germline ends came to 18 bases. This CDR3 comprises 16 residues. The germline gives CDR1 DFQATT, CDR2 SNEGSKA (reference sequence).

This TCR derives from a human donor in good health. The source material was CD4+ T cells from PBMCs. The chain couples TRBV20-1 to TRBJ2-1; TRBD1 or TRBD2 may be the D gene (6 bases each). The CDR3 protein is CSARDRAWGASNEQFF. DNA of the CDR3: TGCAGTGCTAGAGATCGGGCGTGGGGGGCGAGCAATGAGCAGTTCTTC.